This record covers a single T cell receptor beta chain. Sequencing used immunoSEQ multiplex PCR; TCRdb keeps in-frame clones, though not all of them. This table holds fewer than 100,000 clones, roughly 86% found once. This sample was included in a study of blood T cell repertoires in COVID-19. Overall study: The study drew acute and convalescent COVID-19 samples from the United States, Italy and Spain.

The length of the CDR3 is 19 residues. The V and J ends lost 2 bases and 4 bases, in that order; junction bases with no gene match: 18. Per the germline V gene, CDR1 is LGHNA and CDR2 is YNFKEQ. Material for sequencing was peripheral blood. The rearrangement links TRBV4-2 to TRBJ2-7; 9 bases are shared with TRBD2. The receptor comes from a man aged 45-65 years with acute or convalescent COVID-19. The CDR3 reads CASSQIRAASGTTVYEQYF. Here the CDR3 DNA reads TGTGCCAGCAGCCAAATACGTGCCGCTAGCGGGACGACGGTATACGAGCAGTACTTC.